This TCR beta chain was profiled in a study of blood T cell repertoires in COVID-19. Study-level background: Some COVID-19 samples were acute and others convalescent; all came from the United States, Italy and Spain. The analysed material was cDNA or gDNA that came from T cells, B-cell-depleted T cells, or PBMCs.

In the authors' workflow: Researchers report that nucleated cell counts were estimated from reference gene primer amplification. Produced via immunoSEQ multiplex PCR; TCRdb's table is partial and in-frame only. That table gives V, J and clone size, and the DNA gave D and trimming. The sample holds more than 85,000 clones, around 90% seen once. The length of the CDR3 is 13 residues. Per the germline V gene, CDR1 is KGHSH and CDR2 is LQKENI. The V end was cut by 3 bases, the J end by 4 bases, with 10 bases between. The receptor was derived from a man aged 70 or older with acute or convalescent COVID-19. Source material: peripheral blood. The gene calls are TRBV18 and TRBJ2-7; D not resolved. CDR3 residues: CASSPVSQYEQYF. The CDR3 DNA reads TGTGCCAGCTCACCGGTTTCCCAGTACGAGCAGTACTTC.